These T cell receptor beta chains were read from a single sample in a study of shared T cell receptors in the human thymus. The method was immunoSEQ multiplex PCR; TCRdb's version includes in-frame clones alone and lacks a portion of them. Here the sample spans 550,000 to 800,000 clones, approximately 83% being singletons. The sample was also linked to a second study, of human thymus T cells.

The sequenced material came from thymocytes. These receptors all come from a girl under three years old with a congenital heart defect. The CDR3 runs from the conserved cysteine through the conserved F or W. A D gene is named only where the DNA matches it firmly. Rows give clone size only sometimes, using once, few, many, or a class for an expanded clone.

TRBV5-1	NA	TRBJ1-2	NA	CASSQDPQGIPTAASCNYGYTF	TGCGCCAGCAGCCAGGATCCACAGGGAATACCCACCGCCGCCTCTTGTAACTATGGCTACACCTTC
TRBV28	NA	TRBJ1-2	TRBD1	CASSNLRDRSYNLCGYTF	TGTGCCAGCAGTAATCTCCGGGACAGGTCGTACAATTTGTGTGGCTACACCTTC
TRBV10-2	few	TRBJ2-5	TRBD1	CASSGPEGAQETQYF	TGCGCCAGCAGTGGGCCCGAGGGGGCGCAGGAGACCCAGTACTTC
TRBV6-5	NA	TRBJ1-1	TRBD1	CASSYAGGGTEAFF	TGTGCCAGCAGTTACGCAGGGGGTGGAACTGAAGCTTTCTTT
TRBV4-1	NA	TRBJ2-3	TRBD2	CASSPPFGGVIDTQYF	TGCGCCAGCAGCCCCCCCTTCGGGGGGGTCATCGATACGCAGTATTTT
TRBV6-1	NA	TRBJ2-5	TRBD2	CASSEVETSPQETQYF	TGTGCCAGCAGTGAAGTCGAGACTAGCCCCCAAGAGACCCAGTACTTC
TRBV4-1	NA	TRBJ1-5	NA	CASSQGGGSSNQPQHF	TGCGCCAGCAGCCAAGGGGGGGGGTCGAGCAATCAGCCCCAGCATTTT
TRBV7-2	NA	TRBJ2-3	TRBD2	CASSLDHGGGTTDTQYF	TGTGCCAGCAGCTTAGATCATGGGGGGGGGACCACAGATACGCAGTATTTT
TRBV5-6	NA	TRBJ1-2	TRBD1	CASRGTGSRYGYTF	TGTGCCAGCAGAGGGACAGGGAGTCGGTATGGCTACACCTTC
TRBV7-2	NA	TRBJ2-1	TRBD2	CASSLANTSGPNNEQFF	TGTGCCAGCAGCTTAGCGAATACTAGCGGGCCAAACAATGAGCAGTTCTTC
TRBV25-1	NA	TRBJ1-1	NA	CASSDPQGHEAFF	TGTGCCAGCAGTGACCCACAGGGACATGAAGCTTTCTTT
TRBV2	few	TRBJ2-1	NA	CASSEAPRPGSLYNEQFF	TGTGCCAGCAGTGAAGCGCCACGGCCGGGGTCCCTCTACAATGAGCAGTTCTTC
TRBV19	few	TRBJ2-1	TRBD2	CATRRTRPEKTSNNEQFF	TGTGCCACAAGAAGGACTAGACCAGAAAAAACGTCAAACAATGAGCAGTTCTTC
TRBV11-2	once	TRBJ2-1	NA	CASKRTHNEQFF	TGTGCCAGCAAGAGGACTCACAATGAGCAGTTCTTC
TRBV6-5	NA	TRBJ1-1	NA	CASSYSGGPQNTEAFF	TGTGCCAGCAGTTACTCGGGGGGGCCCCAGAACACTGAAGCTTTCTTT
TRBV10-2	NA	TRBJ1-3	NA	CASSPTPRGTSGNTIYF	TGCGCCAGCAGCCCAACCCCCAGGGGTACCTCTGGAAACACCATATATTTT
TRBV7-2	NA	TRBJ2-5	TRBD1	CASSSTGGVRETQYF	TGTGCCAGCAGCTCCACAGGGGGCGTGCGGGAGACCCAGTACTTC
TRBV5-6	NA	TRBJ1-6	TRBD1	CASSSGQGRSSPLHF	TGTGCCAGCAGCTCGGGACAGGGTAGGAGTTCACCCCTCCACTTT
TRBV11-2	NA	TRBJ2-2	NA	CASSLGASGELFF	TGTGCCAGCAGCTTAGGGGCCAGCGGGGAGCTGTTTTTT
TRBV19	NA	TRBJ1-1	NA	CASSIDAGGSATEAFF	TGTGCCAGTAGTATAGATGCGGGGGGGTCGGCCACTGAAGCTTTCTTT